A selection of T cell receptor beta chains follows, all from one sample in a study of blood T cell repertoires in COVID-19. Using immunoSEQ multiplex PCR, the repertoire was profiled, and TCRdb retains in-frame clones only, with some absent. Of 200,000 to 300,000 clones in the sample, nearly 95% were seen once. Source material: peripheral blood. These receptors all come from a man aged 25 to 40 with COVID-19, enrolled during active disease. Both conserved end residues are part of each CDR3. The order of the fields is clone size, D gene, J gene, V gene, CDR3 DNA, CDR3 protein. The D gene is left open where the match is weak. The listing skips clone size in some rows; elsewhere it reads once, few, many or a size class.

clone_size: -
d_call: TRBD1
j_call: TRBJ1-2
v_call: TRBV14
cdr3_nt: TGTGCCAGCAGCCCGACAGGGCCAGGGGGCTACACCTTC
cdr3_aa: CASSPTGPGGYTF

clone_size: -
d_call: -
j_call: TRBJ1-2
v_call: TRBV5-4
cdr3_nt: TGTGCCAGCAGCCCCTTCGTCCTGGGGGCCAGGGGCTACACCTTC
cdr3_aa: CASSPFVLGARGYTF

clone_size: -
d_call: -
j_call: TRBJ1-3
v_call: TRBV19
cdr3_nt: TGTGCCAGTAAAGGGAGCTCTGGAAACACCATATATTTT
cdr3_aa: CASKGSSGNTIYF

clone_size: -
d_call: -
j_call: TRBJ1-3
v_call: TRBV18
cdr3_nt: TGTGCCAGCTCACCATTTCCGCTGACTGTCAGTCCTGGAAACACCATATATTTT
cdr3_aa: CASSPFPLTVSPGNTIYF

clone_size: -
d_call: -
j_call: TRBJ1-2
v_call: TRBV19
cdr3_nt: TGTGCCAGTAGAACCACAGGGCCTGGGCGCTACACCTTC
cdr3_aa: CASRTTGPGRYTF

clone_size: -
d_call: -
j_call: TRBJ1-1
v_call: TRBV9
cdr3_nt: TGTGCCAGCAGCGTAGCCGACGGGACTGAAGCTTTCTTT
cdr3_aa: CASSVADGTEAFF

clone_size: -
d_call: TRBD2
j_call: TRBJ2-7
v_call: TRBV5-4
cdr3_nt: TGTGCCAGCAGTCGCGAGAGCGGGGGCCGGGGGGACGAGCAGTACTTC
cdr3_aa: CASSRESGGRGDEQYF

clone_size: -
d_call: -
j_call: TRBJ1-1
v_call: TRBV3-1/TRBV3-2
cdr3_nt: TGTGCCAGCAGCCAAATTCCAGCGGGGGGCACTGAAGCTTTCTTT
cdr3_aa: CASSQIPAGGTEAFF

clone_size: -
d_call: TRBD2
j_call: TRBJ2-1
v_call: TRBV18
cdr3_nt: TGTGCCAGCTCACCGGGGCGGGGGGGCCTAACTGAGCAGTTCTTC
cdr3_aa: CASSPGRGGLTEQFF

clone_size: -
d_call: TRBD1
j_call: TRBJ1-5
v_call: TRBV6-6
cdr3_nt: TGTGCCAGCACAAAGGAGGGGGCGAGCAATCAGCCCCAGCATTTT
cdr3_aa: CASTKEGASNQPQHF

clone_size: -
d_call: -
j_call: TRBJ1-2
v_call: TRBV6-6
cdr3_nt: TGTGCCAGCAGTTACTCGGCAGGGTATGGCTACACCTTC
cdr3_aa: CASSYSAGYGYTF

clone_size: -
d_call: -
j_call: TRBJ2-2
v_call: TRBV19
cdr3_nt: TGTGCCAGTAGTATAGCATCGACTCTTAACACCGGGGAGCTGTTTTTT
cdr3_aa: CASSIASTLNTGELFF

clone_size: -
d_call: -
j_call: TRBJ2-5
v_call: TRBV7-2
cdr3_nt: TGTGCCAGCAGCTTACCCGCCGGGACCCAGTACTTC
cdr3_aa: CASSLPAGTQYF

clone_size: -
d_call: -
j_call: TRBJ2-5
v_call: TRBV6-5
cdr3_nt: TGTGCCAGCAGTTACTTATTAGCGGCGAATCAAGAGACCCAGTACTTC
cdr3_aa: CASSYLLAANQETQYF

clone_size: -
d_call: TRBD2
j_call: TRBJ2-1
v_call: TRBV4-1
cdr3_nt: TGCGCCAGCAGCCAAGCGCGCGCAGCGGGGGGGCCCCGTTCCTACAATGAGCAGTTCTTC
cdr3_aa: CASSQARAAGGPRSYNEQFF

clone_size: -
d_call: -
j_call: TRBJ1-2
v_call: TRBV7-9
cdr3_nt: TGTGCCAGCAGCTTAGATGGGGGGAACTATGGCTACACCTTC
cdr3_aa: CASSLDGGNYGYTF

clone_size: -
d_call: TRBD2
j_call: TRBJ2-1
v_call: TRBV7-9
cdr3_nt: TGTGCCAGCAGCTCTCTAGCGGGGGGCTACAATGAGCAGTTCTTC
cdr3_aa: CASSSLAGGYNEQFF

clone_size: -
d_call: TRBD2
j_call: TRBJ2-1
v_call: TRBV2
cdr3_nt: TGTGCCAGTGAAAGCGGGGGTGATAAAAATGAGCAGTTCTTC
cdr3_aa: CASESGGDKNEQFF

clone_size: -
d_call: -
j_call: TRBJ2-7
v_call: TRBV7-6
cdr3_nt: TGTGCCAGCAGCACCTTAGCGGACACATACTACGAGCAGTACTTC
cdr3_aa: CASSTLADTYYEQYF

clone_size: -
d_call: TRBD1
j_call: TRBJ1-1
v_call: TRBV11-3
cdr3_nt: TGTGCCAGCAGCCGGACAGGGAGGGCTGAAGCTTTCTTT
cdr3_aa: CASSRTGRAEAFF

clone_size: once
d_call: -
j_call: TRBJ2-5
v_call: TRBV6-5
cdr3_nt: TGTGCCAGCAGTTACTCGAGGTCGGCAGGGCGAGAGACCCAGTACTTC
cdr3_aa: CASSYSRSAGRETQYF

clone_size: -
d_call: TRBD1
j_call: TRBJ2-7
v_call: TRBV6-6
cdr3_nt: TGTGCCAGCAGTTACAGTCAGGGGGCGCGCGAGCAGTACTTC
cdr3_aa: CASSYSQGAREQYF

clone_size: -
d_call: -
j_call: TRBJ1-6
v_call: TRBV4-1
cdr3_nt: TGCGCCAGCAGCCAAGATCCGGGTTACTATAATTCACCCCTCCACTTT
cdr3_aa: CASSQDPGYYNSPLHF

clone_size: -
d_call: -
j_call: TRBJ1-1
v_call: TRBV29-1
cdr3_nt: TGCAGCGTTGATTCAGGGTCCGACACTGAAGCTTTCTTT
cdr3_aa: CSVDSGSDTEAFF

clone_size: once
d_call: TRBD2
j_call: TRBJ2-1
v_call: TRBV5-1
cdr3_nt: TGCGCCAGCAGCTCGTATGGGACTAGCGGGGGGCACTACAATGAGCAGTTCTTC
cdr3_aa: CASSSYGTSGGHYNEQFF

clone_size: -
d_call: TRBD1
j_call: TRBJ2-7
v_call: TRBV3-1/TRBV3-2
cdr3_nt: TGTGCCAGCAGCCGTACCGGGACAGGTGACTACGAGCAGTACTTC
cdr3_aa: CASSRTGTGDYEQYF

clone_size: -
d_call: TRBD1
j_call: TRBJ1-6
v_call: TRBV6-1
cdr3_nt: TGTGCCAGCAGTGAAGTCCCCAGGGGGCCACCCCTCCACTTT
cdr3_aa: CASSEVPRGPPLHF

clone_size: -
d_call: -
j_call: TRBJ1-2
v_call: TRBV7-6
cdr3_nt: TGTGCCAGCAGCCCGGGGAGTTCCTATGGCTACACCTTC
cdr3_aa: CASSPGSSYGYTF

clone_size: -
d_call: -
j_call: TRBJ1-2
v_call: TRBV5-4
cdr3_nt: TGTGCCAGCAGCTTGGTTGGCGGGACCTATGGCTACACCTTC
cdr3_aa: CASSLVGGTYGYTF

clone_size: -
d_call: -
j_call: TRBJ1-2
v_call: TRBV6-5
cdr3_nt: TGTGCCAGCAGACCCGGGACATCGTATGGCTACACCTTC
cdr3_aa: CASRPGTSYGYTF

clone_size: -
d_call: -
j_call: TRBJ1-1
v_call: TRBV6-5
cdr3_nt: TGTGCCAGCACCAGACATTACACTGAAGCTTTCTTT
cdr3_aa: CASTRHYTEAFF

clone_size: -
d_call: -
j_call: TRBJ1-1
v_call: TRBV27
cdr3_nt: TGTGCCAGCAGTTTAGGGGGCGGGACTGAAGCTTTCTTT
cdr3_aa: CASSLGGGTEAFF

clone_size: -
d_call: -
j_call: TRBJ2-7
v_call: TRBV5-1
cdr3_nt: TGCGCCAGCAGCTTGGTTTCAGGTCCCTACGAGCAGTACTTC
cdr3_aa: CASSLVSGPYEQYF

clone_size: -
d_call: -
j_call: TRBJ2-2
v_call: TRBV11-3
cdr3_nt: TGTGCCAGCAGCTTAGGTGGTCAGCGAGGGAACACCGGGGAGCTGTTTTTT
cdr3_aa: CASSLGGQRGNTGELFF

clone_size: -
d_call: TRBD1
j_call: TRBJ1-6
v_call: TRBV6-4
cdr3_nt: TGTGCCAGCAGTGAAATAGGACAGGAGGGTTCACCCCTCCACTTT
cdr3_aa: CASSEIGQEGSPLHF

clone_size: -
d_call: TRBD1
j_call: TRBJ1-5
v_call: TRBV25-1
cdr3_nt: TGTGCCAGCAGTAGAACAGGGGATCAGCCCCAGCATTTT
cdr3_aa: CASSRTGDQPQHF

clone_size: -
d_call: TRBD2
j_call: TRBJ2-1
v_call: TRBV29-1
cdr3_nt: TGCAGCGTTGGGGGACTAGCGGGGGCTTCTGGGCAGTTCTTC
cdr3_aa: CSVGGLAGASGQFF

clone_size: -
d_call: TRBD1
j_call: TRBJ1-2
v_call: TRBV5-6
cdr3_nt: TGTGCCAGCAGCTTACGGACAGGGGAAGGCTACACCTTC
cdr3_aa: CASSLRTGEGYTF

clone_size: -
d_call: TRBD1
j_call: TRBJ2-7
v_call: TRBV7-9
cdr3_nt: TGTGCCAGCAGCTTTCTTACAGGGGACCACGAGCAGTACTTC
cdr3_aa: CASSFLTGDHEQYF

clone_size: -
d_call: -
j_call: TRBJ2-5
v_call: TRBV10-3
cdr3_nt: TGTGCCATCAGTGAGTCAGGAGGCCGACAAGAGACCCAGTACTTC
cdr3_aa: CAISESGGRQETQYF

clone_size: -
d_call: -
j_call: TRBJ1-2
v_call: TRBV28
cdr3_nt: TGTGCCAGCAGTTCAGCATCAGGGAATAGGCGCTATGGCTACACCTTC
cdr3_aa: CASSSASGNRRYGYTF

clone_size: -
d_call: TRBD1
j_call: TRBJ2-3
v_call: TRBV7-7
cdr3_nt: TGTGCCAGCAGCTTCGGACAGGTCGGCACAGATACGCAGTATTTT
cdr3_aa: CASSFGQVGTDTQYF

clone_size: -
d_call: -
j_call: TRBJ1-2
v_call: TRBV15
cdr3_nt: TGTGCCACCAGCAGAGGTGCGGGCTACACCTTC
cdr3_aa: CATSRGAGYTF

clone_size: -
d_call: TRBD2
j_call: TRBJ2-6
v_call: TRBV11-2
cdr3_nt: TGTGCCAGCAGCTTTACTAGCGGTTCTGGGGCCAACGTCCTGACTTTC
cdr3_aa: CASSFTSGSGANVLTF

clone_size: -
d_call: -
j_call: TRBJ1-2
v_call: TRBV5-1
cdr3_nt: TGCGCCAGCAGCCCCGCGGCTGTCTATGGCTACACCTTC
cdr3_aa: CASSPAAVYGYTF

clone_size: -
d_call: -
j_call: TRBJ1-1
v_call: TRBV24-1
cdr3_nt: TGTGCCACCAGTGAGATGACATCTCCAGCTTTCTTT
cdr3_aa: CATSEMTSPAFF

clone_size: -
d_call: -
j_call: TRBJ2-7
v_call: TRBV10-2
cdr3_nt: TGCGCCAGCAGTGGGGCAGACGGCCCCTACGAGCAGTACTTC
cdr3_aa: CASSGADGPYEQYF

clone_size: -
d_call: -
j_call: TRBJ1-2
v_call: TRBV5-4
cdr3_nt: TGTGCCAGCAGCTTCTCTTGGCCGACGGGTGGCTACACCTTC
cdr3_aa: CASSFSWPTGGYTF

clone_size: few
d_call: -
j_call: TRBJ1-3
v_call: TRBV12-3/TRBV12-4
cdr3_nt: TGTGCCAGCAGTTTCTCGGGAAACACCATATATTTT
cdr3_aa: CASSFSGNTIYF

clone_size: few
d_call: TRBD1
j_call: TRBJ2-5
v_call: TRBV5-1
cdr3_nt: TGCGCCAGCAGCTTGGGGACAGGGTTTCGAGCGACCCAGTACTTC
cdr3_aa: CASSLGTGFRATQYF

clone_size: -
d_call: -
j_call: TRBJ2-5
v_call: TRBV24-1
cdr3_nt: TGTGCCACCAGTGTGAGCGGAGAAGAGACCCAGTACTTC
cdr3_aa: CATSVSGEETQYF

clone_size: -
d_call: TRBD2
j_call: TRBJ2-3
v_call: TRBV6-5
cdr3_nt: TGTGCCAGCAGGCCGACTAGCGGGAGCACAGATACGCAGTATTTT
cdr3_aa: CASRPTSGSTDTQYF